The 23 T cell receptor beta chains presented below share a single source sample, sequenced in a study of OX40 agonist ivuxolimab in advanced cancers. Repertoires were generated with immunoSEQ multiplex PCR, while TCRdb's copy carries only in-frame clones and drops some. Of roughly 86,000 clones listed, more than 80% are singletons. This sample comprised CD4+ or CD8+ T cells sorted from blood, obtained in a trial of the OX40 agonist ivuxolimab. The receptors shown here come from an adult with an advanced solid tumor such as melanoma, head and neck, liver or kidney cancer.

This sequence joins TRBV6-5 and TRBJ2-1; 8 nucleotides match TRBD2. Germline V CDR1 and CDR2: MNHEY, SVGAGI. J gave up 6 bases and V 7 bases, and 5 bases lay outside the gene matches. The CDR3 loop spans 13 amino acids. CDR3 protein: CASKRGLVNEQFF. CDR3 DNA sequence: TGTGCCAGCAAGCGGGGACTAGTCAATGAGCAGTTCTTC.

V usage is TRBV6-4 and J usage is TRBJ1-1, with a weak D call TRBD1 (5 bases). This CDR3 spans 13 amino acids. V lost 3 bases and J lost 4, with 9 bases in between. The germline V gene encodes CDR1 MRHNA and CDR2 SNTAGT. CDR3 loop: CASSEGPGTEAFF. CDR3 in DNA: TGTGCCAGCAGTGAGGGACCGGGCACTGAAGCTTTCTTT.

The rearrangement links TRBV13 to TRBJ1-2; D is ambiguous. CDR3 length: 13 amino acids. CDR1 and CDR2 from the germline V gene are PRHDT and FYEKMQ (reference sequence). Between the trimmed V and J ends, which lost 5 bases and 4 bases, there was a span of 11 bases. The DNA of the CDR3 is TGTGCCAGCAGCGCCGCGGGGTTCTATGGCTACACCTTC. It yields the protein CASSAAGFYGYTF.

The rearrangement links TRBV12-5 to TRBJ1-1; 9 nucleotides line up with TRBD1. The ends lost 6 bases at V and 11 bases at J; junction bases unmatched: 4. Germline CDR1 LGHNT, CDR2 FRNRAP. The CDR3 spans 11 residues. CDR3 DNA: TGTGCTAGTGGGACAGGGGGGTCGGCTTTCTTT. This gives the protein CASGTGGSAFF. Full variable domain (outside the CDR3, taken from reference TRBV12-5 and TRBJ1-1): DARVTQTPRHKVTEMGQEVTMRCQPILGHNTVFWYRQTMMQGLELLAYFRNRAPLDDSGMPKDRFSAEMPDATLATLKIQPSEPRDSAVYFCASGTGGSAFFGQGTRLTVV.

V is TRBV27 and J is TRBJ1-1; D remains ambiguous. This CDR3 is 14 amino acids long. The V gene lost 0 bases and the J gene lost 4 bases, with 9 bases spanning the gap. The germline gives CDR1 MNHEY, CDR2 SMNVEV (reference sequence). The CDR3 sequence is CASSLSGIVTEAFF. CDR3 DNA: TGTGCCAGCAGTTTATCCGGCATAGTCACTGAAGCTTTCTTT.

The CDR3 coding sequence is TGCAGTGCCCTGAGGGGGCGCGAGCAGTACTTC. It yields the protein CSALRGREQYF. V and J are TRBV20-1 and TRBJ2-7, with 7 bases matching TRBD1. The CDR3 has 11 amino acids. Per the germline V gene, CDR1 is DFQATT and CDR2 is SNEGSKA (reference sequence). V trimming: 6 bases; J trimming: 6 bases; junction bases outside the gene matches: 5.

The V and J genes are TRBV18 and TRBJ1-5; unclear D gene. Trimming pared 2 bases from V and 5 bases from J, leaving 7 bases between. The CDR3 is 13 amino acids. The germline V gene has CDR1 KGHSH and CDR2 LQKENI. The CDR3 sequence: CASSPGSDQPQHF. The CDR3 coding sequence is TGTGCCAGCTCACCAGGGTCGGATCAGCCCCAGCATTTT.

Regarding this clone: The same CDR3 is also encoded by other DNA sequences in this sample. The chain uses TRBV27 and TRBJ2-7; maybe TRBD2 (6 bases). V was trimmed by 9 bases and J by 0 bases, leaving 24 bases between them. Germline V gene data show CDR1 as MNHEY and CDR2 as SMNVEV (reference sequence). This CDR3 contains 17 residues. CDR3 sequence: CASSPTPGTLSSYEQYF. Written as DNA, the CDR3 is TGTGCCAGTTCCCCTACACCCGGGACTCTTAGCTCCTACGAGCAGTACTTC.

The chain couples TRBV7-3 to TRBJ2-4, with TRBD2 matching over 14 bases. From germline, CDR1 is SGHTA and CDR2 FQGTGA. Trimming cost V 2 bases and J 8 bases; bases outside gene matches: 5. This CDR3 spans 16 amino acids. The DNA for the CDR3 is TGTGCCAGCAGCTTAGGGACTAGCGGGAGCGGGGACATTCAGTACTTC. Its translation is CASSLGTSGSGDIQYF.

This chain's CDR3 is CASSQQRSTIYNEQFF. CDR3 sequence (DNA): TGTGCCAGCAGCCAACAGCGGAGTACTATCTACAATGAGCAGTTCTTC. This sequence joins TRBV7-9 and TRBJ2-1; D might be TRBD2 (5 bases). The CDR3 is made up of 16 amino acids. V lost 5 bases and J lost 3, with 17 bases in between. The germline CDR1 and CDR2 sequences are SEHNR and FQNEAQ (reference sequence).

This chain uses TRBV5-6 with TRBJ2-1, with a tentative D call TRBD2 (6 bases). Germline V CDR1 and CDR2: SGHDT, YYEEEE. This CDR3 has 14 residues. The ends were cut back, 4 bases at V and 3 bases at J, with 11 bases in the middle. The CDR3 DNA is TGTGCCAGCAGCCAGGACGGGAGCTACAATGAGCAGTTCTTC. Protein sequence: CASSQDGSYNEQFF.

The CDR3: CAISASVSGANVLTF. The CDR3 coding sequence is TGTGCCATCAGTGCGTCAGTCTCTGGGGCCAACGTCCTGACTTTC. V and J are TRBV10-3 and TRBJ2-6; the D is unclear. This CDR3 contains 15 residues. Germline assignment: CDR1 ENHRY and CDR2 SYGVKD. V was trimmed by 4 bases and J by 0 bases, leaving 7 bases between them.

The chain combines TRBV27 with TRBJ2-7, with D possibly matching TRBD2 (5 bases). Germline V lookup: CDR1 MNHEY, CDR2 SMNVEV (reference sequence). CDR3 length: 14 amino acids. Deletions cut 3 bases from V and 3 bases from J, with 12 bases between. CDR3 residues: CASSFRGRGYEQYF. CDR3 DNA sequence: TGTGCCAGCAGTTTCCGGGGAAGAGGCTACGAGCAGTACTTC.

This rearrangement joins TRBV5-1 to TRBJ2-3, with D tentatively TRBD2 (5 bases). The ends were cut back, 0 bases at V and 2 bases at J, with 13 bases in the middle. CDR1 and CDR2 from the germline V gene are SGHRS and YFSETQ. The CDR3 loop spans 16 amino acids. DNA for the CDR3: TGCGCCAGCAGCTTGGCTGGCGGGCCTTTCACAGATACGCAGTATTTT. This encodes CASSLAGGPFTDTQYF.

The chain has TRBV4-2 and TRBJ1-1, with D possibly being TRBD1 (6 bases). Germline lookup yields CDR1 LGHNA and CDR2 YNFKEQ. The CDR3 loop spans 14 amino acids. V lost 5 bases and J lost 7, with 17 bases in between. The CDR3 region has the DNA TGTGCCAGCAGCTTACCGACGGACAGAAATGAAGCTTTCTTT. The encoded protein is CASSLPTDRNEAFF.

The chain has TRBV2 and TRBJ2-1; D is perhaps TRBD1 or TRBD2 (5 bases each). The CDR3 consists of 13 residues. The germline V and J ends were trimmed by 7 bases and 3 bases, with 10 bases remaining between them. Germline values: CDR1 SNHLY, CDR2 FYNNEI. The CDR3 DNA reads TGTGCCAGCAATGAGGGGTACTACAATGAGCAGTTCTTC. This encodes CASNEGYYNEQFF.

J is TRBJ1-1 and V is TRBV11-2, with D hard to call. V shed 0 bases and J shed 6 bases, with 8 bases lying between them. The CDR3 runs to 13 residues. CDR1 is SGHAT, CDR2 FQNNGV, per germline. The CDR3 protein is CASSLERKPEAFF. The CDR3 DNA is TGTGCCAGCAGCTTAGAGAGGAAACCTGAAGCTTTCTTT.

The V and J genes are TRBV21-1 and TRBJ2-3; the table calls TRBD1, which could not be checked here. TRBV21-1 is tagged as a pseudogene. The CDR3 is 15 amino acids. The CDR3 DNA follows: TGTGCCAGCAGCACCCCAGGACAGGGCACAGATACGCAGTATTTT. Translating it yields CASSTPGQGTDTQYF.

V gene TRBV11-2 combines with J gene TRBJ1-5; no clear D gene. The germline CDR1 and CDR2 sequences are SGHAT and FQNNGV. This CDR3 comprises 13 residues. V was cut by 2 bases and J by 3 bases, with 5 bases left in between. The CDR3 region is CASSLSYNQPQHF. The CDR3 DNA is TGTGCCAGCAGCTTAAGCTACAATCAGCCCCAGCATTTT.

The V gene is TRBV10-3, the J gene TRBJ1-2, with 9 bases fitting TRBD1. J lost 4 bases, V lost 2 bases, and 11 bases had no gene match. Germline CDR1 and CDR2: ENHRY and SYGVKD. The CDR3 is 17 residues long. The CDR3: CAISEGPPGTGFYGYTF. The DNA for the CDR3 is TGTGCCATCAGTGAGGGGCCCCCCGGGACAGGGTTCTATGGCTACACCTTC.

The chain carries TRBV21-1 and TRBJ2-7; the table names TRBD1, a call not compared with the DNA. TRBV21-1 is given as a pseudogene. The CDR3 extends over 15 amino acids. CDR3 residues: CASSKLKGALDEQYF. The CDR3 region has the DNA TGTGCCAGCAGCAAACTTAAAGGGGCCCTTGACGAGCAGTACTTC.

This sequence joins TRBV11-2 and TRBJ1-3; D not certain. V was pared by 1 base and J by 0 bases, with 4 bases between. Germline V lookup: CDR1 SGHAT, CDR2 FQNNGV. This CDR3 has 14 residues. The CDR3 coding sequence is TGTGCCAGCAGCTTAGGGGGCTCTGGAAACACCATATATTTT. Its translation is CASSLGGSGNTIYF.

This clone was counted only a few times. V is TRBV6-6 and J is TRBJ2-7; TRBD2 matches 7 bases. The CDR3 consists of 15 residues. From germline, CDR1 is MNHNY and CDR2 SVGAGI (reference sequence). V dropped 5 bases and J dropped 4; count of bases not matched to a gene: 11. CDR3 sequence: CASSPPPGLPYEQYF. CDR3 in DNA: TGTGCCAGCAGTCCGCCCCCGGGACTACCTTACGAGCAGTACTTC.